The clone carrying this T cell receptor beta chain was detected a few times. No antigen is known for it. This sample is drawn from a study of response to subunit inactivated influenza vaccine. Study conclusions and caveats: Authors suggested each seasonal influenza vaccination recruits few new T cells.

In TCRdb, the RT-PCR reads were re-called with MiXCR into one record per CDR3 protein. The top ten hold approximately 11% of the sample, which has about 780,000 distinct CDR3 sequences, approximately 18% seen once. The V gene end was trimmed by 6 bases and the J gene end by 4 bases; junction bases not matched to a gene: 5. The CDR3 is 15 amino acids. Germline V lookup: CDR1 MGHDK, CDR2 SYGVNS. Sequenced material: PBMCs from blood, taken roughly 5 days after vaccination. The chain is built from TRBV25-1 and TRBJ1-6, with 8 nucleotides matching TRBD1. The clonotype was recovered from a man aged 45-65 years who received an inactivated influenza vaccine. CDR3 residues: CASRGQGRYNSPLHF. The DNA of the CDR3 is TGTGCCAGCAGAGGACAGGGCCGTTATAATTCACCCCTCCACTTT.